The clone carrying this T cell receptor beta chain appeared a few times. Its target is unknown. This sample's treatment: approximately 11-day PBMC culture with coronavirus spike peptide pools or control peptides (ViraFEST assay). Before the COVID-19 pandemic (2011-2018), CD4+ T cells were obtained from the unexposed donor. Isolation of CD4+ T cells by negative selection took place after roughly nine days of culture. Germline CDR1 is SNHLY and CDR2 is FYNNEI. V was cut by 2 bases and J by 4 bases, with 6 bases left in between. This CDR3 comprises 13 residues. This record belongs to a study of vaccination and CD4 T cells after COVID-19. Looking at the study overall: Cells were stimulated with overlapping spike peptides from SARS-CoV-2, HCoV-NL63, HCoV-OC43 and HCoV-229E. Each control culture was treated with a CEFX pool, an HIV-1 Nef pool, or no peptide.

CD4+ T cells that had been cultured provided DNA sequenced with the Oncomine TCR Beta short-read assay. The template was genomic DNA from cultured CD4+ T cells. One entry per CDR3 protein, called by TCRdb with MiXCR from the PCR reads. The sample gives around 6,500 distinct CDR3 sequences, around a third of which show up once; over 25% is in the top ten. The sample comprised CD4+ T cells from blood, cultured in vitro. This receptor was obtained from a human donor in good health. The rearrangement links TRBV2 to TRBJ1-5, with no clear D. CDR3 bases: TGTGCCAGCAGTGAATCCGGGAATCAGCCCCAGCATTTT. It specifies CASSESGNQPQHF.